This TCR beta chain is drawn from a study of high-grade serous ovarian cancer treatment subgroups. Study summary: On average, more than 14,000 reads and roughly 7,000 unique TCR beta rearrangements were obtained per sample. The study's findings and limits: CDR1 and CDR2 were left unanalyzed; analyses focused on CDR3. TCR relatedness rose with neoantigen level and trended with mutation load. Tumors within one patient showed repertoire similarity of roughly 0.095 to 0.85.

The data were produced by immunoSEQ multiplex PCR, yet TCRdb's version contains in-frame clones alone and is incomplete. The sample contains more than 15,000 clones, around 80% of which appear only once. CDR1 is SSHAT, CDR2 FNYEAQ, per germline (reference sequence). The CDR3 sequence is 13 residues long. Of note for this clone: What it binds is not known. The junction departs from germline at one end; a sequencing error may be responsible.

Tumor tissue was taken before any definitive surgery or chemotherapy was given. The receptor's source is a human donor with high-grade serous ovarian cancer. Material for sequencing was tumor tissue. This chain connects TRBV7-7 to TRBJ1-1, with 7 bases that match TRBD1. The CDR3 bases are TGTGCTAGCAGCCGGGACAGGAACACTGAAGCTTTCTTT. Its protein is CASSRDRNTEAFF.